This TCR beta chain was obtained from a study of regulatory T cells in long-lasting Graves disease. In building TCR beta libraries, iRepertoire HTBI primers were used together with Arm-PCR of CDR3 regions. Each CDR3 protein gets one entry after TCRdb re-called the multiplex PCR reads with MiXCR. This sample has 500,000 to 700,000 distinct CDR3 sequences, with 30% found just once. Time point described: persistent/refractory GD, antithyroid drugs over 5 years with positive TRAb. PBMC RNA served as the TCR library source. The patients included were those that came from an endocrinology department in Xi'an, China. V shed 1 base and J shed 7 bases, with 7 bases lying between them. From germline, CDR1 is LNHDA and CDR2 SQIVND (reference sequence). There are 12 residues in the CDR3.

Here the sequenced sample was peripheral blood mononuclear cells (PBMCs), taken when the disease was refractory, from a patient treated with antithyroid drugs. The receptor comes from a female donor with Graves disease. The chain couples TRBV19 to TRBJ1-2; no firm D call. The chain's CDR3 is CASSIAVSGYTF. Here the CDR3 DNA reads TGTGCCAGTAGTATAGCCGTCAGTGGCTACACCTTC. Complete variable domain (other parts from reference TRBV19 and TRBJ1-2): DGGITQSPKYLFRKEGQNVTLSCEQNLNHDAMYWYRQDPGQGLRLIYYSQIVNDFQKGDIAEGYSVSREKKESFPLTVTSAQKNPTAFYLCASSIAVSGYTFGSGTRLTVV.